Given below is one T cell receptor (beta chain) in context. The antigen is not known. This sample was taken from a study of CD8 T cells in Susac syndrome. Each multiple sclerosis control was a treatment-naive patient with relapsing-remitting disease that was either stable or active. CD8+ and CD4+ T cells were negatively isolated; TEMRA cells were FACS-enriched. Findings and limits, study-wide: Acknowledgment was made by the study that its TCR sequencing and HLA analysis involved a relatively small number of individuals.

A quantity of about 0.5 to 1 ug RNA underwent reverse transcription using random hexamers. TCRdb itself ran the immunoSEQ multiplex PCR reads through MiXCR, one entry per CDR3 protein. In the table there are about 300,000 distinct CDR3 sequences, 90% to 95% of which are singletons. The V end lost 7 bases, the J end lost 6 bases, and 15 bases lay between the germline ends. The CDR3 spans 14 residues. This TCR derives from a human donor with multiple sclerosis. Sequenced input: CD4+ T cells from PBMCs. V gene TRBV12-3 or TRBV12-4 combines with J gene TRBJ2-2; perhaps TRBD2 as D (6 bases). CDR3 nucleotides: TGTGCCAGCACCGCCGGAGGGACCGCCGGGGAGCTGTTTTTT. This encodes CASTAGGTAGELFF.